The present T cell receptor (beta chain) was sequenced within a study of control samples from healthy donors and cancer patients. Clones were sequenced by immunoSEQ multiplex PCR, and TCRdb holds only the in-frame ones, with some missing. The repertoire holds approximately 100,000 clones, with more than 75% as singletons. Trimming left V 4 bases short and J 7 bases short, with 20 bases between. The germline V gene encodes CDR1 LGHDT and CDR2 YNNKEL (reference sequence). The CDR3 runs 15 residues. The origin of this receptor is a man aged 55 to 70 in good health. Material for sequencing was blood. This rearrangement joins TRBV3-1 (or the pseudogene TRBV3-2) to TRBJ2-7, with D perhaps matching TRBD2 (5 bases). This CDR3 reads CASSPAGGGIWEQYF. CDR3 bases: TGTGCCAGCAGCCCCGCCGGAGGAGGTATATGGGAGCAGTACTTC.